This T cell receptor beta chain was obtained from a study of monozygotic twins with inflammatory bowel disease. Reanalyzing the 5' RACE reads, TCRdb keeps one entry per CDR3 protein, without DNA. The sample data list about 380,000 distinct CDR3 sequences. This TCR was recovered from a human donor with ulcerative colitis or Crohn's disease, or a healthy co-twin of an affected twin (not recorded which). Sequencing was done on a sample of blood.

The CDR3 sequence is CASSTYGTDGRAFF. This chain links TRBV7-6 with TRBJ1-1. CDR1 is SGHVS, CDR2 FNYEAQ, per germline. This CDR3 has 14 residues.